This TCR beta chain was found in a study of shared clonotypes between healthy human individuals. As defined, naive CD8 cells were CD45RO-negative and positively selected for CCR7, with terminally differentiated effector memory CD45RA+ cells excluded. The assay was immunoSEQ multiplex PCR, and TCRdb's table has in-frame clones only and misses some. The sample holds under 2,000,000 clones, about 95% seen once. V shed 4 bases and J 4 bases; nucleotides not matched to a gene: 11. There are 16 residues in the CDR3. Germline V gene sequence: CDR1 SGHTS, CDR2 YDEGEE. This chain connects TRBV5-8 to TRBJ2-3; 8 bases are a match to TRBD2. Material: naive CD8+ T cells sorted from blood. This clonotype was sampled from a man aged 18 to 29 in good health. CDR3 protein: CASSTGLALGADTQYF. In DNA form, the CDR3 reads TGTGCCAGCAGCACTGGACTAGCCTTGGGCGCAGATACGCAGTATTTT. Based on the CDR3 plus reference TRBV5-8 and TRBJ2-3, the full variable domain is EAGVTQSPTHLIKTRGQQATLRCSPISGHTSVYWYQQALGLGLQFLLWYDEGEERNRGNFPPRFSGRQFPNYSSELNVNALELEDSALYLCASSTGLALGADTQYFGPGTRLTVL.